This record looks at one TCR beta chain sequence and its context. Clones were read by immunoSEQ multiplex PCR, and TCRdb kept only the in-frame ones, dropping some. Of 45,000 to 70,000 clones in the sample, less than 90% were seen once. The data are from a study of blood T cell repertoires in COVID-19. Overall study: The analysed material was cDNA or gDNA that came from T cells, B-cell-depleted T cells, or PBMCs.

Germline V gene sequence: CDR1 SQVTM, CDR2 ANQGSEA. The germline V and J ends were trimmed by 3 bases and 2 bases, with 4 bases remaining between them. This CDR3 contains 11 residues. This chain connects TRBV29-1 to TRBJ1-1, with D hard to call. Sample: peripheral blood. The receptor comes from an elderly woman with acute or convalescent COVID-19. Here the CDR3 DNA reads TGCAGCGTTGAGTCTAACACTGAAGCTTTCTTT. Translating it yields CSVESNTEAFF.